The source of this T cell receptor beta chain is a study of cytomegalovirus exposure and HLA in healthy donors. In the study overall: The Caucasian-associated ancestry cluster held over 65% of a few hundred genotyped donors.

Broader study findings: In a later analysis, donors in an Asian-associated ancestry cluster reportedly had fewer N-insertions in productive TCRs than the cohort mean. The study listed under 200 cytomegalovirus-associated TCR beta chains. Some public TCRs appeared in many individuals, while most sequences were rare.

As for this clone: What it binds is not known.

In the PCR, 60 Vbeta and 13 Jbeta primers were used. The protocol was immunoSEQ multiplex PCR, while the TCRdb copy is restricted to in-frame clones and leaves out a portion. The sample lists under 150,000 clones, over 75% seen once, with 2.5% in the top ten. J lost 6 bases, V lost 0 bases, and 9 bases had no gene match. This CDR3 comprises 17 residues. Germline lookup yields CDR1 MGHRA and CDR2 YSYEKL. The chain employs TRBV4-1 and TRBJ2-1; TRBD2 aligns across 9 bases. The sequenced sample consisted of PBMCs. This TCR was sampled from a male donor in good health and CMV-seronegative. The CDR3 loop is CASSQDRGLADANEQFF. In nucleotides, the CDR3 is TGCGCCAGCAGCCAAGATAGGGGACTAGCAGATGCCAATGAGCAGTTCTTC.